This TCR beta chain comes out of a study of blood T cell repertoires in COVID-19. Overall study: There were acute and convalescent COVID-19 samples, and they came from the United States, Italy and Spain. From T cells, B-cell-depleted T cells, or PBMCs came the material, which was cDNA or gDNA.

The table came from immunoSEQ multiplex PCR; TCRdb's copy has only in-frame clones and leaves some out. The sample holds 20,000 to 25,000 clones, over 85% seen once. This clone is a singleton in its sample. The CDR3 extends over 19 amino acids. V lost 4 bases, J lost 2 bases, and 15 bases stayed unmatched. CDR1 SGHNT and CDR2 YYREEE come from the germline V gene (reference sequence). The chain links TRBV5-4 to TRBJ2-3, with 11 bases aligning to TRBD2. The sequenced sample consisted of peripheral blood. The clonotype was recovered from a woman at least 80 years old with active COVID-19. CDR3 residues: CASSGAASGGRGLTDTQYF. The CDR3, as DNA: TGTGCCAGCAGCGGGGCGGCTAGCGGGGGGCGGGGCCTCACAGATACGCAGTATTTT.